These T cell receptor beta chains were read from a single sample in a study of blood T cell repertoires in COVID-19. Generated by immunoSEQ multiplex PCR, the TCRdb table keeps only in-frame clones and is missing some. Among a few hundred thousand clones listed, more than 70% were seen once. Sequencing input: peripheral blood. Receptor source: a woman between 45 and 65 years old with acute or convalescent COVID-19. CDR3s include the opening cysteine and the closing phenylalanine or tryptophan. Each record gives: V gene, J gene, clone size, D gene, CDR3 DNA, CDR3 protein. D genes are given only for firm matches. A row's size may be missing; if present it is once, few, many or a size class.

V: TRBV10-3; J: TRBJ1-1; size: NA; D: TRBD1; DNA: TGTGCCATCAGTGTCGGGACAGAAGGGGCAGCTTTCTTT; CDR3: CAISVGTEGAAFF
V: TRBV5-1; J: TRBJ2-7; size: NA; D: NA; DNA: TGCGCCAGCAGCTTTAGCTCCACGGGGGAGCAGTACTTC; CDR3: CASSFSSTGEQYF
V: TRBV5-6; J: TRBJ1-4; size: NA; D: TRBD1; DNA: TGTGCCAGCAGCTTCGGGACAGGGTTTAATGAAAAACTGTTTTTT; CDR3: CASSFGTGFNEKLFF
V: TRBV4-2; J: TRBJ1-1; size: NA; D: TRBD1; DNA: TGTGCCAGCAGCCAAGACGGGACAGGGGTTGACACTGAAGCTTTCTTT; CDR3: CASSQDGTGVDTEAFF
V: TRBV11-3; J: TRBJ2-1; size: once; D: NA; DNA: TGTGCCAGCAGCCCCACAGGCAATGAGCAGTTCTTC; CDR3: CASSPTGNEQFF
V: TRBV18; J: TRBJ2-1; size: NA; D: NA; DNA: TGTGCCAGCTCACCACCTTCCCAGGGTGAGCAGTTCTTC; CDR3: CASSPPSQGEQFF
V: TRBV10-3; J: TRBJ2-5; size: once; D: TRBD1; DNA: TGTGCCATACAGGGGGGACAGGGGGAGACCCAGTACTTC; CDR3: CAIQGGQGETQYF
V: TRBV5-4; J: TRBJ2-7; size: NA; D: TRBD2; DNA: TGTGCCAGCAGCCCGGGGGGAACTAGCGGGAGGGCCGTTGGTGAGCAGTACTTC; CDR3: CASSPGGTSGRAVGEQYF
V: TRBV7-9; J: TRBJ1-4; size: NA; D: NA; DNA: TGTGCCAGCAGCGCTGCTACTACTGAAAAACTGTTTTTT; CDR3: CASSAATTEKLFF
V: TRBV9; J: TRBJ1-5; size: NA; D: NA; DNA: TGTGCCAGCAGCTCCCGGCCCGGACAGTCAAATCAGCCCCAGCATTTT; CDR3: CASSSRPGQSNQPQHF
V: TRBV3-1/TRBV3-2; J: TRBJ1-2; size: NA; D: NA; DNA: TGTGCCAGCAGCCCACCTCTCAGTCAGGGGTGGTATGGCTACACCTTC; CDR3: CASSPPLSQGWYGYTF
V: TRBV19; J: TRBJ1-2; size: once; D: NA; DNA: TGTGCGACTAAAACCGCGCAGAGCTACACCTTC; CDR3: CATKTAQSYTF
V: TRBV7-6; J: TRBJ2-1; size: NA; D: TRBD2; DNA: TGTGCCAGCAGCCTACAACCTCCCAGCGGGGGGGCGGGTGAGCAGTTCTTC; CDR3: CASSLQPPSGGAGEQFF
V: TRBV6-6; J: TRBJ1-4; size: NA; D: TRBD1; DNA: TGTGCCAGCAGTTACGCTGGACAGGGTGGTGAAAAACTGTTTTTT; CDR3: CASSYAGQGGEKLFF
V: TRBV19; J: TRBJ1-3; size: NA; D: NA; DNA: TGTGCCAGTAGCTGGGGGGGCTCTGGAAACACCATATATTTT; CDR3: CASSWGGSGNTIYF
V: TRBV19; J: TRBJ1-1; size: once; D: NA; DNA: TGTGCCAGTAGTTCATACACGAACACTGAAGCTTTCTTT; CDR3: CASSSYTNTEAFF
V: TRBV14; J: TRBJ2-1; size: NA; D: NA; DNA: TGTGCCAGCAGCCAAGGCTCAATGGGCAGACGTTACTACAATGAGCAGTTCTTC; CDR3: CASSQGSMGRRYYNEQFF
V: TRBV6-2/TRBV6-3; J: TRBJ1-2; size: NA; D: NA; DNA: TGTGCCAGCAGTTACCGGATAGCAGGGGACTATGGCTACACCTTC; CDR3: CASSYRIAGDYGYTF
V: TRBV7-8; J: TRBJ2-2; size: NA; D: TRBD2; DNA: TGTGCCAGCAGCCCCCGGACTAGCGGGAGCGGTAGTGGGGAGCTGTTTTTT; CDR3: CASSPRTSGSGSGELFF
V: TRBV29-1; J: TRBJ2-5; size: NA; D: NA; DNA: TGCAGCGCCCTAGAAACAGGTCTCCAAGAGACCCAGTACTTC; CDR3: CSALETGLQETQYF
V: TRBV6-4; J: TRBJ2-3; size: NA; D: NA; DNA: TGTGCCAGCAGTAGAAAACAGGGAGCAGATACGCAGTATTTT; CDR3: CASSRKQGADTQYF
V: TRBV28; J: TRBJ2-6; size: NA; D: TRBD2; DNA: TGTGCCAGCAGTCCGTGGGGAGGGGCTGGGGCCAACGTCCTGACTTTC; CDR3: CASSPWGGAGANVLTF
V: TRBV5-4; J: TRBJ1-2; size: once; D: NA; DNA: TGTGCCAGCAGCCCGGGGGGGGACGAGGACAACTATGGCTACACCTTC; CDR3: CASSPGGDEDNYGYTF
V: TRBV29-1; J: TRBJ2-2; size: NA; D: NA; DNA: TGCAGCACCGGAGGGCGGGTCGACACCGGGGAGCTGTTTTTT; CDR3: CSTGGRVDTGELFF
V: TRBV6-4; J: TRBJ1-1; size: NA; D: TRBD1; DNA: TGTGCCAGCAGTGACTCGACAGGGGCCACTGAAGCTTTCTTT; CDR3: CASSDSTGATEAFF
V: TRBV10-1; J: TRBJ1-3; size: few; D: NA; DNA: TGCGCCAGCAGTGAATCAGGTCCTGGAAACACCATATATTTT; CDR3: CASSESGPGNTIYF
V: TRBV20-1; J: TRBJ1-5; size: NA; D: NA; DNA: TGCAGTGCTACTGACGGTTTCTGGCCCCAGCATTTT; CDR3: CSATDGFWPQHF
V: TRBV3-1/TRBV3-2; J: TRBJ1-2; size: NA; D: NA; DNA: TGTGCCAGCAGCCAAGCTACCACCTATGGCTACACCTTC; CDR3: CASSQATTYGYTF
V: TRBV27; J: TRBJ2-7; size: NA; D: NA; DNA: TGTGCCAGCAGTTACTCCTTCTCCTACGAGCAGTACTTC; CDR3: CASSYSFSYEQYF
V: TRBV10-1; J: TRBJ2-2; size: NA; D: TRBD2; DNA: TGCGCCAGTCCGGGACTAGGTAGCGGCGGGGAGCTGTTTTTT; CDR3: CASPGLGSGGELFF
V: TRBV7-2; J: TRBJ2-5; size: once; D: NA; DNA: TGTGCCAGCAGCCCTAGCCCGTCCCCCCAAGAGACCCAGTACTTC; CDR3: CASSPSPSPQETQYF
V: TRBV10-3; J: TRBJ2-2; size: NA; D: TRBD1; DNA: TGTGCCATCAGACCCTCGGACAGGGCCGTCGGGGAGCTGTTTTTT; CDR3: CAIRPSDRAVGELFF
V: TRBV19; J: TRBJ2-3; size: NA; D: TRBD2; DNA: TGTGCCAGTAGTGTGCGGGGGGGAGATACGCAGTATTTT; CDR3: CASSVRGGDTQYF
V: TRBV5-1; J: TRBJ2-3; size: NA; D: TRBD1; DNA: TGCGCCAGCAGCATAGACAGGGGGCAACAAGATACGCAGTATTTT; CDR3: CASSIDRGQQDTQYF
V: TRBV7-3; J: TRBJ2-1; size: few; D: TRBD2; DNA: TGTGCCAGCAGCGTAACTAGCGGGGACTACAATGAGCAGTTCTTC; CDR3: CASSVTSGDYNEQFF
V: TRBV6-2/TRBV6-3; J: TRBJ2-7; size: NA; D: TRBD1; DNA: TGTGCCAGCAGTCCCGGCGGGATGACAGGGGGCGCCGAGCAGTACTTC; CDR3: CASSPGGMTGGAEQYF
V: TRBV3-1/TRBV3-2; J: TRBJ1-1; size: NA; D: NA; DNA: TGTGCCAGCAGCCAAGTTGTGGCTTCGGGGGAAGCTTTCTTT; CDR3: CASSQVVASGEAFF
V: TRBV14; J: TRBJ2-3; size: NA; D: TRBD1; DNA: TGTGCCAGCAGCCAGAGGACAGGGTGGGAAGATACGCAGTATTTT; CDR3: CASSQRTGWEDTQYF
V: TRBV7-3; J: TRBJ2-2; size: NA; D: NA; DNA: TGTGCCAGCAGCCTTAGCTTCCCCGGGGAGCTGTTTTTT; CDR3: CASSLSFPGELFF
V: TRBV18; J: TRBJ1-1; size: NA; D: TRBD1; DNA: TGTGCCAGCTCACCGAGGACAGGTAGCACTGAAGCTTTCTTT; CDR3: CASSPRTGSTEAFF
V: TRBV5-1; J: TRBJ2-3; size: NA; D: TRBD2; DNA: TGCGCCAGCAGCTTGGCCACTAGCGGGGGAAGCACAGATACGCAGTATTTT; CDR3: CASSLATSGGSTDTQYF
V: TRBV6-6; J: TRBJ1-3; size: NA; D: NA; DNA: TGTGCCAGCACCTTACCCGTTTTACAGGGAAACACCATATATTTT; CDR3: CASTLPVLQGNTIYF
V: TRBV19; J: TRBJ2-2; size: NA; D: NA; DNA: TGTGCCAGTAGTATCGTTCCAGGACTAAGGTGGTCGGACACCGGGGAGCTGTTTTTT; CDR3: CASSIVPGLRWSDTGELFF
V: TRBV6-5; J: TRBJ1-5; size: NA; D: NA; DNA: TGTGCCAGCAGCCCGGGTGGGAGCAATCAGCCCCAGCATTTT; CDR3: CASSPGGSNQPQHF
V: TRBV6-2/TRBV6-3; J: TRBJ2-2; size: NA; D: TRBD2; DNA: TGTGCCAGCAGTTTCGGACTAGCGACAAGTATTTGGACCGGGGAGCTGTTTTTT; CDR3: CASSFGLATSIWTGELFF
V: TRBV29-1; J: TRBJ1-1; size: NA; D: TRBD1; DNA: TGCAGCGCCACAGGGGGCACTGAAGCTTTCTTT; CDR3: CSATGGTEAFF
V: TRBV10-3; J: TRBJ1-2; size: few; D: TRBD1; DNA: TGTGCCATCAGTGACCCGATGAAGGGGGCCGAAACCATCAACTATGGCTACACCTTC; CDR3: CAISDPMKGAETINYGYTF
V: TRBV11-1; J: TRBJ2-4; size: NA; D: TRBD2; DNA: TGTGCCAGCAGCCCCCAAAGGGAGGGAAACATTCAGTACTTC; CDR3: CASSPQREGNIQYF